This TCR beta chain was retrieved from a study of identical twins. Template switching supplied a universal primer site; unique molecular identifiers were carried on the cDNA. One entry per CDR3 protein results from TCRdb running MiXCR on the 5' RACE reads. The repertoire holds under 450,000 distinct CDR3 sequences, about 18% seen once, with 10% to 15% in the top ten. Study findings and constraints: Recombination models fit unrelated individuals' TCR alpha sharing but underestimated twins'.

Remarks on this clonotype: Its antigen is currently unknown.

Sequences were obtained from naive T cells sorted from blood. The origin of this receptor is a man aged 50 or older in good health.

CDR3 bases: TGTGCCATCAGGGCATACAAACAGGGGGTCGGAAGCACAGATACGCAGTATTTT. Translated, it gives CAIRAYKQGVGSTDTQYF. The chain joins TRBV10-3 to TRBJ2-3; the match to TRBD1 covers 8 bases. CDR1 and CDR2 from the germline V gene are ENHRY and SYGVKD. This CDR3 is 18 amino acids long. J was trimmed by 0 bases and V by 6 bases; bases with no gene match: 14.